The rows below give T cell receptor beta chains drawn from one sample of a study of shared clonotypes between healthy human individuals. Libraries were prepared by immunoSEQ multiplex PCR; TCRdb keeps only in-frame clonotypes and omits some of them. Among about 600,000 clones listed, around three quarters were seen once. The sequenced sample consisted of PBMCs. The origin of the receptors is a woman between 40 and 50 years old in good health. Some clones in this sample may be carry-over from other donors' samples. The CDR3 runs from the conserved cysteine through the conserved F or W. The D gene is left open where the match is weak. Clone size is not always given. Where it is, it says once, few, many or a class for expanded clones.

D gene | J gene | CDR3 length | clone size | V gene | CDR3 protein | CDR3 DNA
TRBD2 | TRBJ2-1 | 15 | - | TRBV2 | CASSEEAGGWNEQFF | TGTGCCAGCAGTGAAGAGGCGGGAGGGTGGAATGAGCAGTTCTTC
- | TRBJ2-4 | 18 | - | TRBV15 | CATSISGTGRNFADIQYF | TGTGCCACCAGCATCAGCGGTACAGGGCGGAATTTTGCGGACATTCAGTACTTC
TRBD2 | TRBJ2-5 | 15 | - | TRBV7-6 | CASSLGGLNQETQYF | TGTGCCAGCAGCTTAGGGGGACTAAACCAAGAGACCCAGTACTTC
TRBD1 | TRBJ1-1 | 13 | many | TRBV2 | CASSRQGLTEAFF | TGTGCCAGCAGCAGACAGGGTCTGACTGAAGCTTTCTTT
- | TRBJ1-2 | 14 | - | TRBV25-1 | CASSSILGGYGYTF | TGTGCCAGCAGCTCCATCCTAGGGGGCTATGGCTACACCTTC
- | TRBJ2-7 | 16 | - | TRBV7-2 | CASSLGGRSSSYEQYF | TGTGCCAGCAGCTTAGGAGGACGTTCATCTTCCTACGAGCAGTACTTC
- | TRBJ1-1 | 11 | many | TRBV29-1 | CSVARGTEAFF | TGCAGCGTTGCCCGAGGCACTGAAGCTTTCTTT
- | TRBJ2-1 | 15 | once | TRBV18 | CASSPQAGTQNEQFF | TGTGCCAGCTCACCCCAAGCCGGGACACAGAATGAGCAGTTCTTC
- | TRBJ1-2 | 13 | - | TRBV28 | CASSFATAYGYTF | TGTGCCAGCAGTTTCGCGACAGCCTATGGCTACACCTTC
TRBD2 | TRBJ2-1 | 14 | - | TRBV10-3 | CAISGPGGLSEQFF | TGTGCCATCAGTGGACCGGGAGGGCTCTCTGAGCAGTTCTTC
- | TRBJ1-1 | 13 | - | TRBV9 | CASSVAVVSLAFF | TGTGCCAGCAGCGTAGCGGTAGTGTCTCTAGCTTTCTTT
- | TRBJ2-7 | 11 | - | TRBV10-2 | CASSPGYEQYF | TGCGCCAGCAGCCCAGGCTACGAGCAGTACTTC
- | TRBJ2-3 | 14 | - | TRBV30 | CAWREGPSTDTQYF | TGTGCCTGGAGGGAGGGCCCAAGCACAGATACGCAGTATTTT
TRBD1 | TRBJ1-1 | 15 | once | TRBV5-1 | CASSLAPGGITEAFF | TGCGCCAGCAGCTTGGCTCCAGGGGGCATCACTGAAGCTTTCTTT
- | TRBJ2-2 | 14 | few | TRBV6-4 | CASRRDLNTGELFF | TGTGCCAGCAGGAGGGACTTAAACACCGGGGAGCTGTTTTTT
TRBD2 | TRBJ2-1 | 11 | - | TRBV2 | CASMGGRAQFF | TGTGCCAGCATGGGCGGGAGGGCGCAGTTCTTC
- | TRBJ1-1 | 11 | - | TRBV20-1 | CSARFNTEAFF | TGCAGTGCCAGGTTTAACACTGAAGCTTTCTTT
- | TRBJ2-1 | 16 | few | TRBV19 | CASRGSRDPTRNEQFF | TGTGCCAGTAGAGGTTCGCGGGACCCGACTAGGAATGAGCAGTTCTTC
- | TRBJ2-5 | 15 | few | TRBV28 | CASSSGRGATETQYF | TGTGCCAGCAGTTCTGGGCGAGGAGCTACGGAGACCCAGTACTTC
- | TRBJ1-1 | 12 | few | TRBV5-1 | CASSFPNTEAFF | TGCGCCAGCAGTTTCCCGAACACTGAAGCTTTCTTT
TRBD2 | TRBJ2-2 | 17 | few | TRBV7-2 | CASSLGGGSGHTGELFF | TGTGCCAGCAGCTTAGGGGGTGGTAGCGGGCACACCGGGGAGCTGTTTTTT
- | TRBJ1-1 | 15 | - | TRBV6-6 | CASSRRPGTTTEAFF | TGTGCCAGCAGTAGACGACCTGGGACAACCACTGAAGCTTTCTTT
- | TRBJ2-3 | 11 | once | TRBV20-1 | CSAIFVDTQYF | TGCAGTGCTATTTTTGTGGATACGCAGTATTTT
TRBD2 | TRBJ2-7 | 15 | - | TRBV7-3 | CASSLNRGSGYEQYF | TGTGCCAGCAGCTTGAACCGCGGGAGTGGGTACGAGCAGTACTTC
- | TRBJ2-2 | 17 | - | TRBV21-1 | CASRREGDSYNTGELFF | TGTGCCAGCAGAAGAGAAGGGGACAGTTACAACACCGGGGAGCTGTTTTTT
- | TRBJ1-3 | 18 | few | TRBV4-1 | CASSQDRQPRPSGNTIYF | TGCGCCAGCAGCCAAGATCGACAGCCCAGACCCTCTGGAAACACCATATATTTT
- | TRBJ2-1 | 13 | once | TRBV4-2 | CASSQDGYNEQFF | TGTGCCAGCAGCCAAGACGGCTACAATGAGCAGTTCTTC
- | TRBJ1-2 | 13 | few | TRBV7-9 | CASINTGFYGYTF | TGTGCCAGCATCAACACCGGGTTCTATGGCTACACCTTC
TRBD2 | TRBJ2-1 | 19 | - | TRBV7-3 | CASSLSGLADSIGYNEQFF | TGTGCCAGCAGCTTATCGGGACTAGCGGACTCTATCGGCTACAATGAGCAGTTCTTC
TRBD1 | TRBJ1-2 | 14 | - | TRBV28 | CASSWSGGDYGYTF | TGTGCCAGCAGTTGGTCAGGGGGAGACTATGGCTACACCTTC
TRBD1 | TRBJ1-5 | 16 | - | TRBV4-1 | CASSQRQGASNQPQHF | TGCGCCAGCAGCCAACGACAGGGGGCTAGCAATCAGCCCCAGCATTTT
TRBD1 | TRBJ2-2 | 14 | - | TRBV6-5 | CASSTDRATGELFF | TGTGCCAGCAGTACGGACAGGGCCACCGGGGAGCTGTTTTTT
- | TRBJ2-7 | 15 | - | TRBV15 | CATSQGRGQIYEQYF | TGTGCCACCAGCCAAGGGCGGGGACAGATCTACGAGCAGTACTTC
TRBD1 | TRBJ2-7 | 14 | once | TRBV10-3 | CAIRGGQGTYEQYF | TGTGCCATCAGGGGGGGACAGGGTACCTACGAGCAGTACTTC